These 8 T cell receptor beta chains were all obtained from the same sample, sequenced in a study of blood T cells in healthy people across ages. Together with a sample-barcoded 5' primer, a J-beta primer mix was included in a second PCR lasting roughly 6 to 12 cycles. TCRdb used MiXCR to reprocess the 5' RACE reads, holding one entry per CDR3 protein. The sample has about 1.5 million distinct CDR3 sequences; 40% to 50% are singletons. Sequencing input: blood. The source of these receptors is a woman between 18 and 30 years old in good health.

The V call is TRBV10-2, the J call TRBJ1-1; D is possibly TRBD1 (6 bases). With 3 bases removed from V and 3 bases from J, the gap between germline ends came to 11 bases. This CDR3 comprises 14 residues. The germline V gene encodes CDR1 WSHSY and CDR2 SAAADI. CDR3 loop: CASSDPGEYTEAFF. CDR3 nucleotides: TGCGCCAGCAGTGACCCAGGGGAATACACTGAAGCTTTCTTT.

CDR3 protein: CSARVLVEQFF. DNA of the CDR3: TGCAGTGCTAGAGTTTTAGTTGAGCAGTTCTTC. The rearrangement joins TRBV20-1 to TRBJ2-1; no clear D. This CDR3 has 11 amino acids. Trimming stripped 1 base from V and 9 bases from J, with 7 bases between. From germline, CDR1 is DFQATT and CDR2 SNEGSKA (reference sequence).

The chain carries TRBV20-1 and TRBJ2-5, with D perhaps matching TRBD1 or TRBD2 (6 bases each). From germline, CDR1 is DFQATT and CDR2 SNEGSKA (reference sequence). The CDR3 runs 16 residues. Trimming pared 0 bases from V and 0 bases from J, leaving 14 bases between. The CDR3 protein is CSARDYGGRYQETQYF. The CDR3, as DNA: TGCAGTGCTAGAGATTACGGGGGCCGATACCAAGAGACCCAGTACTTC.

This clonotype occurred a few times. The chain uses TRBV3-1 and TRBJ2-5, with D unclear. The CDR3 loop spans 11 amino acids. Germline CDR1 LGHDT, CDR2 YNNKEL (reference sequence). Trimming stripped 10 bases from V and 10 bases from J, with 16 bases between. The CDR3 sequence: CATRDRHVQYF. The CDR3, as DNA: TGTGCCACCCGCGACCGACACGTCCAGTACTTC.

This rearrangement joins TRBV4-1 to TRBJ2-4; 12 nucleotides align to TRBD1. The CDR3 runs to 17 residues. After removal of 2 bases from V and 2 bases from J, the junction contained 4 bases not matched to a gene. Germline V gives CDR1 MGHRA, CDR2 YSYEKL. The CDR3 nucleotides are TGCGCCAGCAGCCAACCGGGACAGGGGGCGTCCAAAAACATTCAGTACTTC. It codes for CASSQPGQGASKNIQYF.

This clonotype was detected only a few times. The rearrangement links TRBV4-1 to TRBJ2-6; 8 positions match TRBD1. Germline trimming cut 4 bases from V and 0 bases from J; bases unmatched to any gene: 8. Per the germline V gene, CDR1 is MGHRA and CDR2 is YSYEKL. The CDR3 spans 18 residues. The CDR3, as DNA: TGCGCCAGCAGCCCTCTGGACAGGGTATACTCTGGGGCCAACGTCCTGACTTTC. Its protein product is CASSPLDRVYSGANVLTF.

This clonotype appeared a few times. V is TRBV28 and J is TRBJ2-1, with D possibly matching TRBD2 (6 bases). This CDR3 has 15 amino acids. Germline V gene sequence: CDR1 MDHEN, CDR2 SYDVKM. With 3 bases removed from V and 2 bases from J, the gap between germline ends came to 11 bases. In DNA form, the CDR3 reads TGTGCCAGCAGTTTCCAGGGAGGCGCCTACAATGAGCAGTTCTTC. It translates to CASSFQGGAYNEQFF.

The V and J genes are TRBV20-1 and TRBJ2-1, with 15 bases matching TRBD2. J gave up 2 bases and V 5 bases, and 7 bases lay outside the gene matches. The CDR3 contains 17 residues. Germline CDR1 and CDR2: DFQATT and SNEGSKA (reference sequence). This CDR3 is CSASGTSGRKAYNEQFF. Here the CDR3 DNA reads TGCAGTGCTTCCGGGACTAGCGGGAGGAAAGCCTACAATGAGCAGTTCTTC.